This T cell receptor beta chain is from a study of cytomegalovirus exposure and HLA in healthy donors. Study conclusions and caveats: Differences between HLA loci emerged in a later analysis of TCR association rates, with DRB1 most and HLA-C fewest.

As regards this clone: Its specificity is unknown.

CDR1 SGHRS and CDR2 YFSETQ come from the germline V gene. The ends were cut back, 3 bases at V and 0 bases at J, with 13 bases in the middle. This CDR3 spans 16 amino acids. Primers: 60 Vbeta forward and 13 Jbeta reverse. This table comes from immunoSEQ multiplex PCR, and its TCRdb copy is limited to in-frame clones, with some not included. Among roughly 170,000 clones listed, roughly four fifths were seen once. Source material: PBMCs. The chain recombines TRBV5-1 with TRBJ1-3, with D possibly TRBD1 on 6 matching bases. The TCR originated in a girl aged 10-17 years in good health and CMV-seropositive. CDR3 DNA: TGCGCCAGCAGCTCTTCAGGGGCGAGCTCTGGAAACACCATATATTTT. Translated: CASSSSGASSGNTIYF.